This TCR beta chain was obtained from a study of blood T cell repertoires in COVID-19. Turning to the study itself: Researchers got acute and convalescent COVID-19 samples from the United States, Italy and Spain. PBMCs, B-cell-depleted T cells, or T cells were the source of the cDNA or gDNA that made up the material.

How the authors handled the data: Estimation of nucleated cell counts was performed using reference gene primer amplification. Only in-frame clones appear in the TCRdb table, and some are missing; sequencing was by immunoSEQ multiplex PCR. V, J and clone size are taken as reported in that table, and D and trimming were inferred from the DNA itself. This repertoire shows around 97,000 clones, around four fifths found once; its top ten account for around 12%. Germline V lookup: CDR1 SNHLY, CDR2 FYNNEI. This CDR3 comprises 12 residues. V lost 11 bases and J 4 bases, leaving 14 bases between the germline ends.

The chain couples TRBV2 to TRBJ1-1, with no clear D. The TCR was taken from a human donor in a cohort sampled during active COVID-19. The specimen sequenced was peripheral blood. As DNA, the CDR3 is TGTGCCGGCGAGGTGGGAGGCACTGAAGCTTTCTTT. Protein sequence: CAGEVGGTEAFF.